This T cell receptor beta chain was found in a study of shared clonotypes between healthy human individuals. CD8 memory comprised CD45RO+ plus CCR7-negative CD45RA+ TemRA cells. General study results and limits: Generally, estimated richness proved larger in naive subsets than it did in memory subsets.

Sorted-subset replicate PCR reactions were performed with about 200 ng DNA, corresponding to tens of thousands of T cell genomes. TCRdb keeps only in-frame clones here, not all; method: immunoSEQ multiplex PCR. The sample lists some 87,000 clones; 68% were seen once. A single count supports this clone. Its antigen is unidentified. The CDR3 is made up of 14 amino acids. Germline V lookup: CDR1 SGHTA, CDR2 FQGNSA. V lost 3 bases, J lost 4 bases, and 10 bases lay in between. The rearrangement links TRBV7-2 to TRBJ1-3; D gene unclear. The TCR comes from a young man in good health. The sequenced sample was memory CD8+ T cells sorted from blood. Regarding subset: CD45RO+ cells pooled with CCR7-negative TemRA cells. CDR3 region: CASSLDGVGNTIYF. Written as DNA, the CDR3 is TGTGCCAGCAGCTTGGACGGGGTCGGAAACACCATATATTTT.